The clone carrying this TCR beta chain appeared many times. This sample stems from a study of response to subunit inactivated influenza vaccine. TCRdb fed the RT-PCR reads into MiXCR, producing one record per CDR3 protein. The data hold 150,000 to 200,000 distinct CDR3 sequences, with approximately 10% observed a single time. Losses at the gene ends were 5 bases for V and 1 base for J; bases not matched to a gene: 8. The CDR3 loop spans 16 amino acids. Germline CDR1 MDHEN, CDR2 SYDVKM. The receptor was isolated from a man between 50 and 59 years old who received an inactivated influenza vaccine. The V call is TRBV28, the J call TRBJ2-3; TRBD2 agrees at 8 bases. Specimen: non-naive T cells sorted from PBMCs, collected 45 days after vaccination. CDR3 residues: CASSQGLVFGTDTQYF. The DNA for the CDR3 is TGTGCCAGCAGTCAGGGACTAGTATTCGGCACAGATACGCAGTATTTT.